These 30 T cell receptor beta chains share one sample of origin, sequenced in a study of PD-1 blockade in classical Hodgkin lymphoma. Indicated time point: cycle 4 day 1 (C4D1), after around six weeks of nivolumab. Every patient was affected by relapse after autologous stem cell transplantation, while exposure to brentuximab vedotin was not uniform. Data came from immunoSEQ multiplex PCR; TCRdb stores just in-frame clones and leaves some out. Among approximately 22,000 clones listed, 80% were seen once. The sequencing here drew on peripheral blood mononuclear cells (PBMCs), taken before the fourth cycle of nivolumab. The receptor source for this set is a human donor with classical Hodgkin lymphoma.

The genes are TRBV9 and TRBJ2-1; 9 bases line up with TRBD2. The CDR3 sequence is 15 residues long. The J segment lost 6 bases and the V segment lost 0 bases, leaving 4 bases of the junction unmatched. The germline V gene encodes CDR1 SGDLS and CDR2 YYNGEE. CDR3 coding DNA: TGTGCCAGCAGCGTAGTGGCGGGAGGGGCCAATGAGCAGTTCTTC. It codes for CASSVVAGGANEQFF.

V and J are TRBV13 and TRBJ1-4; no clear D. V was clipped by 2 bases and J by 6 bases, with 10 bases between them. The CDR3 covers 14 residues. Germline CDR1 reads PRHDT; CDR2 reads FYEKMQ (reference sequence). CDR3 nucleotides: TGTGCCAGCAGCTTATGGGGTTACGATGAAAAACTGTTTTTT. Protein: CASSLWGYDEKLFF. The whole variable domain, remainder taken from reference TRBV13 and TRBJ1-4, is AAGVIQSPRHLIKEKRETATLKCYPIPRHDTVYWYQQGPGQDPQFLISFYEKMQSDKGSIPDRFSAQQFSDYHSELNMSSLELGDSALYFCASSLWGYDEKLFFGSGTQLSVL.

The chain uses TRBV2 and TRBJ2-1, with D possibly matching TRBD2 (7 bases). This CDR3 region has 12 residues. V dropped 8 bases and J dropped 6 bases, with 11 bases sitting between them. Germline CDR1 SNHLY, CDR2 FYNNEI. CDR3 nucleotide sequence: TGTGCCAGCCGAGGGGGGGTCAATGAGCAGTTCTTC. Protein: CASRGGVNEQFF.

The rearrangement uses TRBV7-3 and TRBJ2-3; D gene unclear. Germline V lookup: CDR1 SGHTA, CDR2 FQGTGA. V gave up 6 bases and J gave up 5 bases, with 24 bases separating them. This CDR3 has 17 amino acids. CDR3 DNA sequence: TGTGCCAGCAGACTTAGCCCGCTCTCATTGAGGTTAGATACGCAGTATTTT. The encoded protein is CASRLSPLSLRLDTQYF.

This chain uses TRBV18 with TRBJ2-3; TRBD2 matches at 12 bases. Looked up from germline, CDR1 is KGHSH and CDR2 is LQKENI. The J segment lost 5 bases and the V segment lost 6 bases, leaving 6 bases of the junction unmatched. CDR3 size: 15 residues. CDR3 nucleotides: TGTGCCAGCTCGACACTAGCGGGGGGCCAAGATACGCAGTATTTT. Translated, it gives CASSTLAGGQDTQYF.

Judged by abundance, this clone is medium-sized. The chain combines TRBV5-5 with TRBJ1-1; D is uncertain. The CDR3 runs to 13 residues. Germline V gives CDR1 SGHKS, CDR2 YYEKEE (reference sequence). V dropped 4 bases and J dropped 5 bases, with 12 bases sitting between them. CDR3 DNA: TGTGCCAGCAGCCTAATAGAGTGGACTGAAGCTTTCTTT. Encoded protein: CASSLIEWTEAFF.

The chain joins TRBV5-1 to TRBJ2-7; perhaps D is TRBD1 or TRBD2 (5 bases each). Trimming stripped 4 bases from V and 3 bases from J, with 20 bases between. CDR3 length: 16 amino acids. In germline, CDR1 is SGHRS, CDR2 YFSETQ. CDR3: CASSQPRDGLGYEQYF. CDR3 coding DNA: TGCGCCAGCAGCCAACCCCGGGACGGTCTGGGCTACGAGCAGTACTTC.

The chain links TRBV5-1 to TRBJ2-5; 8 bases are shared with TRBD2. The germline CDR1 and CDR2 sequences are SGHRS and YFSETQ. The CDR3 sequence is 14 residues long. With V trimmed by 3 bases and J by 5 bases, 6 bases remained unmatched. CDR3 in amino acids: CASSSTAGDETQYF. DNA of the CDR3: TGCGCCAGCAGCTCGACAGCGGGAGACGAGACCCAGTACTTC. The full variable domain, completed using reference TRBV5-1 and TRBJ2-5, is KAGVTQTPRYLIKTRGQQVTLSCSPISGHRSVSWYQQTPGQGLQFLFEYFSETQRNKGNFPGRFSGRQFSNSRSEMNVSTLELGDSALYLCASSSTAGDETQYFGPGTRLLVL.

The chain is built from TRBV28 and TRBJ2-2; perhaps D is TRBD1 or TRBD2 (7 bases each). Germline lookup yields CDR1 MDHEN and CDR2 SYDVKM. This CDR3 contains 19 residues. Trimming took 5 bases from V and 7 from J, leaving 29 bases between them. CDR3 loop: CASSPQTGKVGTTFGELFF. Here the CDR3 DNA reads TGTGCCAGCAGTCCTCAGACAGGGAAAGTTGGGACTACCTTCGGGGAGCTGTTTTTT.

The chain recombines TRBV2 with TRBJ1-4, with TRBD1 matching 8 bases. Trimming cost V 4 bases and J 8 bases; bases outside gene matches: 3. In germline, CDR1 is SNHLY, CDR2 FYNNEI. CDR3 length: 13 amino acids. CDR3 protein: CASSGQGKEKLFF. For the CDR3, the DNA is TGTGCCAGCAGTGGACAGGGGAAAGAAAAACTGTTTTTT.

The chain combines TRBV29-1 with TRBJ2-7; TRBD1 agrees at 8 bases. Per the germline V gene, CDR1 is SQVTM and CDR2 is ANQGSEA. This CDR3 comprises 13 residues. Trimming removed 5 bases from V and 2 bases from J; junction bases left unmatched: 5. The CDR3 loop is CSVRQGFPYEQYF. In DNA, the CDR3 is TGCAGCGTTCGACAGGGGTTCCCCTACGAGCAGTACTTC.

The chain recombines TRBV6-6 with TRBJ2-1; D perhaps matches TRBD1 (6 bases). CDR3 length: 11 amino acids. Trimming pared 2 bases from V and 14 bases from J, leaving 10 bases between. From germline, CDR1 is MNHNY and CDR2 SVGAGI (reference sequence). The CDR3 reads CASSYGTSEFF. CDR3 coding DNA: TGTGCCAGCAGTTACGGGACATCCGAGTTCTTC.

This rearrangement joins TRBV7-6 to TRBJ1-1; the match to TRBD1 covers 8 bases. With V trimmed by 4 bases and J by 8 bases, 6 bases remained unmatched. Germline CDR1 is SGHVS and CDR2 is FNYEAQ. This CDR3 contains 13 residues. The CDR3 DNA reads TGTGCCAGCAGCTCGGTAAGACAGGGGGAAGCTTTCTTT. Its protein is CASSSVRQGEAFF.

This chain uses TRBV6-6 with TRBJ2-1, with TRBD2 as a possible D gene (7 bases). The germline V gene encodes CDR1 MNHNY and CDR2 SVGAGI (reference sequence). The V end was cut by 5 bases, the J end by 10 bases, with 18 bases between. There are 14 residues in the CDR3. Here the CDR3 reads CASSRRGAAAEQFF. In nucleotides, the CDR3 is TGTGCCAGCAGTCGCCGGGGGGCTGCCGCGGAGCAGTTCTTC.

This clone was observed once. The chain uses TRBV10-1 and TRBJ2-3, with D possibly matching TRBD2 (6 bases). The CDR3 loop spans 15 amino acids. From germline, CDR1 is WNHNN and CDR2 SYGVQD (reference sequence). Between the trimmed V and J ends, which lost 2 bases and 0 bases, there was a span of 9 bases. This chain's CDR3 is CASSELARSTDTQYF. CDR3 DNA: TGCGCCAGCAGTGAGCTAGCGCGGAGCACAGATACGCAGTATTTT.

The chain links TRBV5-8 to TRBJ2-6; tentatively, D is TRBD2 (5 bases). The CDR3 extends over 17 amino acids. The V end lost 1 base, the J end lost 0 bases, and 11 bases lay between the germline ends. Germline values: CDR1 SGHTS, CDR2 YDEGEE. The CDR3 bases are TGTGCCAGCAGCTTGCCTTTAGGGAGCTCTGGGGCCAACGTCCTGACTTTC. Its protein is CASSLPLGSSGANVLTF.

In the case of this clone: Other DNA sequences of this sample code for an identical CDR3. V usage is TRBV28 and J usage is TRBJ1-4; 8 bases agree with TRBD1. The V gene end was trimmed by 6 bases and the J gene end by 7 bases; junction bases not matched to a gene: 10. The CDR3 is made up of 15 amino acids. In germline, CDR1 is MDHEN, CDR2 SYDVKM. The CDR3 coding sequence is TGTGCCAGCAGGATCGTCGGGACAGGAGCTGAAAAACTGTTTTTT. Its translation: CASRIVGTGAEKLFF.

This clone was seen once. This chain joins TRBV2 and TRBJ2-3; the D is unclear. Trimming left V 3 bases short and J 0 bases short, with 7 bases between. CDR1 is SNHLY, CDR2 FYNNEI, per germline. The CDR3 has 14 residues. The CDR3 region is CASSDRISTDTQYF. In DNA, the CDR3 is TGTGCCAGCAGTGATAGGATTAGCACAGATACGCAGTATTTT.

There are a few counts of this clone. This chain uses TRBV10-3 with TRBJ2-5; TRBD1 aligns across 9 bases. In germline, CDR1 is ENHRY, CDR2 SYGVKD. CDR3 length: 16 residues. V trimming: 2 bases; J trimming: 5 bases; junction bases outside the gene matches: 9. CDR3 amino acids: CAISEESTGGSETQYF. CDR3 in DNA: TGTGCCATCAGTGAGGAATCCACAGGGGGCAGTGAGACCCAGTACTTC.

The rearrangement links TRBV9 to TRBJ1-1, with unresolved D. CDR3 size: 14 residues. Between the trimmed V and J ends, which lost 6 bases and 3 bases, there was a span of 15 bases. Germline values: CDR1 SGDLS, CDR2 YYNGEE. The CDR3 protein is CASTPGWVDTEAFF. CDR3 coding DNA: TGTGCCAGCACCCCTGGCTGGGTTGACACTGAAGCTTTCTTT.

This clone was seen a few times. This chain joins TRBV27 and TRBJ2-7; D remains unclear. The CDR3 spans 13 residues. Trimming left V 2 bases short and J 4 bases short, with 9 bases between. Germline V gene sequence: CDR1 MNHEY, CDR2 SMNVEV (reference sequence). This chain's CDR3 is CASSLGRVYEQYF. The DNA for the CDR3 is TGTGCCAGCAGTTTAGGAAGGGTGTACGAGCAGTACTTC.

This chain connects TRBV19 to TRBJ1-2; 8 bases align to TRBD1. Germline V gene sequence: CDR1 LNHDA, CDR2 SQIVND (reference sequence). The CDR3 covers 13 residues. V trimming: 3 bases; J trimming: 3 bases; junction bases outside the gene matches: 0. CDR3 in DNA: TGTGCCAGTAGTATGGACAGGGACTATGGCTACACCTTC. The encoded protein is CASSMDRDYGYTF.

This chain joins TRBV4-2 and TRBJ1-4; no clear D. V was pared by 2 bases and J by 5 bases, with 15 bases between. The CDR3 consists of 16 residues. Germline assignment: CDR1 LGHNA and CDR2 YNFKEQ. CDR3 nucleotides: TGTGCCAGCAGCCAAAGTCCCGTGTCGGGGAATGAAAAACTGTTTTTT. Amino acids: CASSQSPVSGNEKLFF.

The chain links TRBV7-2 to TRBJ1-5, with unresolved D. The CDR3 runs to 15 residues. Trimming stripped 0 bases from V and 8 bases from J, with 14 bases between. Germline V gene sequence: CDR1 SGHTA, CDR2 FQGNSA. The CDR3 spells CASSLAGGLAKPQHF. Written as DNA, the CDR3 is TGTGCCAGCAGCTTAGCGGGAGGGCTTGCCAAGCCCCAGCATTTT. The whole variable domain, remainder taken from reference TRBV7-2 and TRBJ1-5, is GAGVSQSPSNKVTEKGKDVELRCDPISGHTALYWYRQSLGQGLEFLIYFQGNSAPDKSGLPSDRFSAERTGGSVSTLTIQRTQQEDSAVYLCASSLAGGLAKPQHFGDGTRLSIL.

The rearrangement joins TRBV20-1 to TRBJ1-3; D is unresolved. Germline CDR1 DFQATT, CDR2 SNEGSKA (reference sequence). The CDR3 sequence is 11 residues long. The V and J ends lost 3 bases and 0 bases respectively, with 0 bases between them. As DNA, the CDR3 is TGCAGTGCTAGCTCTGGAAACACCATATATTTT. Its protein is CSASSGNTIYF.

This clone appeared a single time. This chain joins TRBV19 and TRBJ2-3; 7 bases are shared with TRBD2. The junction had 8 bases not matched to a gene; V was cut back by 4 bases and J by 7 bases. The CDR3 runs 14 residues. The germline V gene encodes CDR1 LNHDA and CDR2 SQIVND (reference sequence). In DNA form, the CDR3 reads TGTGCCAGTAGTAAGGCAGGGACTACCAATACGCAGTATTTT. It codes for CASSKAGTTNTQYF.

This clone was counted once. This chain links TRBV28 with TRBJ2-7, with D maybe TRBD1 (6 bases). The CDR3 sequence is 13 residues long. The germline CDR1 and CDR2 sequences are MDHEN and SYDVKM. With 2 bases removed from V and 5 bases from J, the gap between germline ends came to 10 bases. The CDR3 DNA follows: TGTGCCAGCAGTTTAAACAGGGACCACGAGCAGTACTTC. Protein: CASSLNRDHEQYF.

The chain uses TRBV11-2 and TRBJ2-3; D gene ambiguous. CDR3 length: 15 residues. Per the germline V gene, CDR1 is SGHAT and CDR2 is FQNNGV. V lost 1 base and J lost 2, with 10 bases in between. The CDR3 spells CASSLVAVSTDTQYF. The CDR3 DNA is TGTGCCAGCAGCTTAGTCGCGGTGTCCACAGATACGCAGTATTTT.

This clone showed up just once. The chain combines TRBV10-3 with TRBJ1-5; 7 bases match TRBD1. Unmatched junction bases numbered 7, after V lost 11 bases and J lost 0 bases. The CDR3 runs 14 residues. Germline-derived CDR1 and CDR2 are ENHRY and SYGVKD. The CDR3 DNA sequence: TGTGCCGTGCCTGGGACAGATAGCAATCAGCCCCAGCATTTT. Its protein is CAVPGTDSNQPQHF.

The J gene is TRBJ2-1, the V gene TRBV5-1; 7 bases agree with TRBD2. V gave up 2 bases and J gave up 0 bases; unmatched junction bases: 8. Germline V gene lookup returns CDR1 SGHRS and CDR2 YFSETQ. The CDR3 runs 17 residues. The CDR3 is CASSLVDGTISYNEQFF. The CDR3 nucleotides are TGCGCCAGCAGCTTAGTAGATGGGACTATCTCCTACAATGAGCAGTTCTTC.